The 31 T cell receptor beta chains in this list originate from one sample, sequenced in a study of control samples from healthy donors and cancer patients (dated by TCRdb to the early 2020s). The protocol used for the library was the immunoSEQ multiplex PCR assay. TCRdb carries this immuneACCESS record with in-frame sequences only. Its versions omit some clonotypes, under half of them owing to an unresolved V gene in the studies checked, with the rest unexplained. Present in this sample are tens of thousands of clones, approximately 88% of which were seen just once. In total, the top ten clones hold roughly 39% of the sample. The sample comprised PBMCs. The receptors were gathered from a man between 65 and 85 years old with lung cancer.

The V gene is TRBV6-6, the J gene TRBJ2-1; D ambiguous. CDR1 is MNHNY and CDR2 is SVGAGI in the germline V gene (reference sequence). Trimming took 0 bases from V and 9 from J, leaving 9 bases between them. The CDR3 runs to 13 residues. DNA of the CDR3: TGTGCCAGCAGTTACTCGATGCGGACTGAGCAGTTCTTC. The encoded protein is CASSYSMRTEQFF.

This sequence joins TRBV12-3 or TRBV12-4 and TRBJ1-1; TRBD1 is a possible D gene (6 bases). Deletions cut 6 bases from V and 8 bases from J, with 13 bases between. CDR3 length: 12 residues. CDR3 nucleotides: TGTGCCAGCAGCCGAACGGACAGAGAAGCTTTCTTT. Its protein product is CASSRTDREAFF.

This clone showed up many times. CDR3 protein: CASGLTGPPRSYGYTF. For the CDR3, the DNA is TGTGCTAGTGGTTTGACAGGGCCCCCTAGATCCTATGGCTACACCTTC. This chain connects TRBV12-5 to TRBJ1-2; tentative D call: TRBD1 (6 bases). This CDR3 contains 16 residues. The germline V and J ends were trimmed by 2 bases and 4 bases, with 17 bases remaining between them. Per germline, CDR1 LGHNT and CDR2 FRNRAP.

The chain employs TRBV5-6 and TRBJ1-2; TRBD1 matches 12 bases. Germline-derived CDR1 and CDR2 are SGHDT and YYEEEE. The V gene end was trimmed by 4 bases and the J gene end by 4 bases; junction bases not matched to a gene: 8. The CDR3 extends over 16 amino acids. In nucleotides, the CDR3 is TGTGCCAGCAGCACCGGGACAGGGGGCAGTAGCTATGGCTACACCTTC. Amino acid sequence: CASSTGTGGSSYGYTF.

In this sample, this clone turned up once. J is TRBJ2-1 and V is TRBV12-3 or TRBV12-4; D perhaps matches TRBD2 (5 bases). V was pared by 6 bases and J by 9 bases, with 15 bases between. CDR3 length: 13 residues. The CDR3 DNA sequence: TGTGCCAGCAGCTCCGTAGGAGCGGTTGAGCAGTTCTTC. Encoded protein: CASSSVGAVEQFF.

The rearrangement uses TRBV6-1 and TRBJ1-4, with a weak D call TRBD1 (6 bases). Trimming removed 4 bases at V and 2 bases at J, with 14 bases between. There are 16 residues in the CDR3. Germline CDR1 reads MNHNS; CDR2 reads SASEGT. This CDR3 reads CASSVLHQGTNEKLFF. In DNA form, the CDR3 reads TGTGCCAGCAGTGTTCTCCATCAGGGGACTAATGAAAAACTGTTTTTT.

V usage is TRBV6-4 and J usage is TRBJ1-1; 9 bases align to TRBD1. Trimming at V came to 4 bases and at J to 11 bases, leaving 8 bases not matched to a gene. From germline, CDR1 is MRHNA and CDR2 SNTAGT. CDR3 length equals 13 residues. The CDR3 is CASSAAQGAPAFF. CDR3 nucleotide sequence: TGTGCCAGCAGTGCCGCACAGGGGGCGCCGGCTTTCTTT.

The rearrangement joins TRBV2 to TRBJ1-1, with a possible D match to TRBD1 (5 bases). V was pared by 7 bases and J by 6 bases, with 21 bases between. Germline assignment: CDR1 SNHLY and CDR2 FYNNEI. The CDR3 is 15 residues long. The CDR3 region has the DNA TGTGCCAGCATCCAAGAGGGGATTAAAAGGGCTGAAGCTTTCTTT. This codes for CASIQEGIKRAEAFF.

There are a few counts of this clone. The V and J genes are TRBV19 and TRBJ1-3; D unresolved. Per the germline V gene, CDR1 is LNHDA and CDR2 is SQIVND (reference sequence). Trimming pared 4 bases from V and 0 bases from J, leaving 16 bases between. The CDR3 has 17 amino acids. In nucleotides, the CDR3 is TGTGCCAGTAGTACCAACCGGGGAGCGAACTCTGGAAACACCATATATTTT. It specifies CASSTNRGANSGNTIYF.

V is TRBV18 and J is TRBJ1-2; D may be TRBD1 (6 bases). This CDR3 has 15 amino acids. Per germline, CDR1 KGHSH and CDR2 LQKENI. Trimming pared 6 bases from V and 5 bases from J, leaving 19 bases between. In nucleotides, the CDR3 is TGTGCCAGCTCCCCGGGGGGGGCAGGCGGTTATGGCTACACCTTC. Its protein is CASSPGGAGGYGYTF.

V is TRBV24-1 and J is TRBJ2-3; either TRBD1 or TRBD2 may supply D (5 bases each). This CDR3 spans 15 amino acids. Trimming removed 7 bases from V and 2 bases from J, with 15 bases in between. Germline CDR1 and CDR2: KGHDR and SFDVKD. DNA of the CDR3: TGTGCCACCAGCCAGGGTGGGGGACCCACAGATACGCAGTATTTT. Its translation: CATSQGGGPTDTQYF.

Only a few counts were recorded for this clone. The rearrangement joins TRBV6-1 to TRBJ2-7; no clear D gene. The germline CDR1 and CDR2 sequences are MNHNS and SASEGT. CDR3 length equals 13 residues. Trimming removed 0 bases from V and 4 bases from J, with 7 bases in between. CDR3 loop: CASSEAVGYEQYF. The CDR3 DNA is TGTGCCAGCAGTGAAGCTGTAGGGTACGAGCAGTACTTC.

This rearrangement joins TRBV20-1 to TRBJ1-1; unclear D gene. This CDR3 spans 12 amino acids. Germline V gene lookup returns CDR1 DFQATT and CDR2 SNEGSKA (reference sequence). V was cut by 3 bases and J by 6 bases, with 11 bases left in between. The CDR3 protein is CSASGDQSEAFF. In DNA form, the CDR3 reads TGCAGTGCTAGTGGAGACCAGTCTGAAGCTTTCTTT.

This clone was detected only once. V gene TRBV18 combines with J gene TRBJ2-1; 9 nucleotides agree with TRBD2. Trimming at V came to 3 bases and at J to 6 bases, leaving 6 bases not matched to a gene. Germline CDR1 and CDR2: KGHSH and LQKENI. CDR3 length equals 15 residues. DNA of the CDR3: TGTGCCAGCTCACCCGTGGGCGGGGGGGCCAATGAGCAGTTCTTC. This translates into CASSPVGGGANEQFF.

The J gene is TRBJ2-5, the V gene TRBV7-9; TRBD1 agrees at 7 bases. Germline V gene sequence: CDR1 SEHNR, CDR2 FQNEAQ (reference sequence). This CDR3 region has 13 residues. V gave up 5 bases and J gave up 5 bases; unmatched junction bases: 5. The CDR3 here is CASSNRGEETQYF. For the CDR3, the DNA is TGTGCCAGCAGCAACAGGGGTGAGGAGACCCAGTACTTC. The entire variable domain, with the rest obtained from reference TRBV7-9 and TRBJ2-5, is as follows: DTGVSQNPRHKITKRGQNVTFRCDPISEHNRLYWYRQTLGQGPEFLTYFQNEAQLEKSRLLSDRFSAERPKGSFSTLEIQRTEQGDSAMYLCASSNRGEETQYFGPGTRLLVL.

V is TRBV7-8 and J is TRBJ2-6; D is unresolved. The length of the CDR3 is 16 residues. Trimming cost V 5 bases and J 4 bases, with 15 bases left between them. Germline V lookup: CDR1 SGHVS, CDR2 FQNEAQ. CDR3 residues: CASSGGSLLGANVLTF. CDR3 bases: TGTGCCAGCAGCGGCGGATCCTTATTAGGGGCCAACGTCCTGACTTTC.

V gene TRBV12-5 combines with J gene TRBJ2-7; D is perhaps TRBD1 (5 bases). Trimming cost V 7 bases and J 5 bases, with 12 bases left between them. The CDR3 sequence is 12 residues long. Germline CDR1 reads LGHNT; CDR2 reads FRNRAP. The CDR3 loop reads CASAGAGDEQYF. The CDR3 DNA reads TGTGCTAGTGCTGGGGCAGGCGACGAGCAGTACTTC. Full variable domain (rest looked up from reference TRBV12-5 and TRBJ2-7): DARVTQTPRHKVTEMGQEVTMRCQPILGHNTVFWYRQTMMQGLELLAYFRNRAPLDDSGMPKDRFSAEMPDATLATLKIQPSEPRDSAVYFCASAGAGDEQYFGPGTRLTVT.

J is TRBJ1-2 and V is TRBV28, with D uncertain. Between the trimmed V and J ends, which lost 7 bases and 7 bases, there was a span of 22 bases. The CDR3 has 15 amino acids. Per germline, CDR1 MDHEN and CDR2 SYDVKM. CDR3 DNA sequence: TGTGCCAGCACGCTGGTGGGCAGCTTCGAAGCTGGCTACACCTTC. It yields the protein CASTLVGSFEAGYTF.

V usage is TRBV23-1 and J usage is TRBJ1-1; 7 bases map to TRBD1. TRBV23-1 has ORF status, its function being uncertain. The CDR3 has 17 residues. With 4 bases clipped from V and 1 base from J, the junction kept 12 bases outside the gene matches. This chain's CDR3 is CASSRTGEGWENTEAFF. The CDR3 DNA follows: TGCGCCAGCAGTCGAACAGGGGAAGGGTGGGAGAACACTGAAGCTTTCTTT.

This chain uses TRBV30 with TRBJ2-3; D tentatively reads TRBD1 or TRBD2 (6 bases each). The germline V gene has CDR1 GTSNPN and CDR2 SVGIG (reference sequence). This CDR3 spans 15 amino acids. Trimming cost V 7 bases and J 0 bases, with 17 bases left between them. The CDR3 is CAYLLWGASTDTQYF. The CDR3 DNA is TGTGCCTACCTATTATGGGGGGCTAGCACAGATACGCAGTATTTT.

This clone appeared once. This rearrangement joins TRBV5-1 to TRBJ2-5, with a possible D match to TRBD1 (6 bases). Germline V gene lookup returns CDR1 SGHRS and CDR2 YFSETQ. The length of the CDR3 is 16 residues. V lost 0 bases and J 1 base, leaving 13 bases between the germline ends. The CDR3 sequence: CASSLGSGRGQETQYF. In DNA, the CDR3 is TGCGCCAGCAGCTTGGGGTCTGGCAGGGGCCAAGAGACCCAGTACTTC.

CDR3: CASSVAGINSPLHF. The CDR3 DNA reads as TGTGCCAGCAGCGTAGCGGGGATTAATTCACCCCTCCACTTT. The J gene is TRBJ1-6, the V gene TRBV9, with D unclear. The CDR3 is 14 residues long. Trimming stripped 0 bases from V and 6 bases from J, with 7 bases between. Germline V gives CDR1 SGDLS, CDR2 YYNGEE.

The chain joins TRBV6-1 to TRBJ1-6, with D tentatively TRBD1 (5 bases). Looked up from germline, CDR1 is MNHNS and CDR2 is SASEGT. V was cut by 2 bases and J by 8 bases, with 10 bases left in between. This CDR3 spans 14 amino acids. The CDR3 loop is CASSERQGDSPLHF. CDR3 coding DNA: TGTGCCAGCAGTGAAAGGCAGGGCGATTCACCCCTCCACTTT.

This chain connects TRBV7-6 to TRBJ1-3, with D perhaps matching TRBD1 (6 bases). V was cut by 5 bases and J by 0 bases, with 17 bases left in between. The CDR3 is 17 residues long. CDR1 and CDR2 (germline): SGHVS, FNYEAQ. As DNA, the CDR3 is TGTGCCAGCAGCACGGGACCGGGACACTCCTCTGGAAACACCATATATTTT. Its translation: CASSTGPGHSSGNTIYF.

The chain is built from TRBV27 and TRBJ1-5; 7 bases match TRBD1. The J segment lost 6 bases and the V segment lost 3 bases, leaving 8 bases of the junction unmatched. CDR1 and CDR2 from the germline V gene are MNHEY and SMNVEV (reference sequence). The CDR3 contains 15 residues. CDR3 DNA sequence: TGTGCCAGCAGTTTGGTAGGGGGCGCTTCTCAGCCCCAGCATTTT. It yields the protein CASSLVGGASQPQHF.

The genes are TRBV30 and TRBJ2-5; no reliable D call. This CDR3 is built from 11 residues. Per the germline V gene, CDR1 is GTSNPN and CDR2 is SVGIG (reference sequence). Deletions cut 3 bases from V and 2 bases from J, with 4 bases between. DNA for the CDR3: TGTGCCTGGAGCCTACAAGAGACCCAGTACTTC. Translating gives CAWSLQETQYF.

The chain is built from TRBV20-1 and TRBJ2-3, with 11 nucleotides matching TRBD2. The germline CDR1 and CDR2 sequences are DFQATT and SNEGSKA (reference sequence). The junction had 5 bases not matched to a gene; V was cut back by 3 bases and J by 0 bases. The CDR3 consists of 16 residues. This CDR3 reads CSASGTSGSSTDTQYF. CDR3 nucleotide sequence: TGCAGTGCTAGTGGGACTAGCGGTTCTAGCACAGATACGCAGTATTTT.

CDR3 in DNA: TGTGCCAGCAGCTCGGGACAGGGAGGTGAAAAACTGTTTTTT. Translated: CASSSGQGGEKLFF. The chain joins TRBV7-9 to TRBJ1-4, with 9 nucleotides matching TRBD1. The V gene's germline CDR1 is SEHNR and CDR2 FQNEAQ (reference sequence). V trimming: 4 bases; J trimming: 7 bases; junction bases outside the gene matches: 4. CDR3 size: 14 residues.

This clone was seen only a few times. Other DNA sequences in the sample encode the same CDR3. The V gene is TRBV10-3, the J gene TRBJ1-3; no clear D gene. V was shortened by 11 bases and J by 3 bases, with 8 bases between the two germline ends. The CDR3 is made up of 11 amino acids. CDR1 and CDR2 (germline): ENHRY, SYGVKD. CDR3 nucleotide sequence: TGTGCCTCTTACAGTGGAAACACCATATATTTT. It codes for CASYSGNTIYF.

The V call is TRBV28, the J call TRBJ2-7; D possibly corresponds to TRBD1 (7 bases). V lost 9 bases and J 2 bases, leaving 11 bases between the germline ends. The CDR3 loop spans 12 amino acids. The germline CDR1 and CDR2 sequences are MDHEN and SYDVKM. CDR3 coding DNA: TGTGCCAGTGGAGGGGGCACCTACGAGCAGTACTTC. Translation: CASGGGTYEQYF.

The chain links TRBV6-6 to TRBJ1-3; TRBD1 agrees at 10 bases. Trimming cost V 8 bases and J 0 bases; bases outside gene matches: 4. CDR1 is MNHNY, CDR2 SVGAGI, per germline (reference sequence). The length of the CDR3 is 15 residues. CDR3 amino acids: CASGGQGVSGNTIYF. For the CDR3, the DNA is TGTGCCAGCGGCGGACAGGGGGTCTCTGGAAACACCATATATTTT.